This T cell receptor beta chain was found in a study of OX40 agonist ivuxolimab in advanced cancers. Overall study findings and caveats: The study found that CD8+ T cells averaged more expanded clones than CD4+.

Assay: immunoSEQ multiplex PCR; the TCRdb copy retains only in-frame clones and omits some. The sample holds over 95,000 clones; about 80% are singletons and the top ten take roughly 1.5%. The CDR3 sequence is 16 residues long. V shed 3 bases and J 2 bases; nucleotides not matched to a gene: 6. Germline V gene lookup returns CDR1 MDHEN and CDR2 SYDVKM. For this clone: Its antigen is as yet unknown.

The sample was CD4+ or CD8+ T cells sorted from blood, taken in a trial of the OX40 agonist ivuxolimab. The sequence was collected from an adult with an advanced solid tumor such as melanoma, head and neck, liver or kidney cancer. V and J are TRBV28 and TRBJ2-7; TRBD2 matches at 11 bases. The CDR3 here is CASSFQLAGATYEQYF. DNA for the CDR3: TGTGCCAGCAGTTTCCAACTAGCGGGGGCGACCTACGAGCAGTACTTC.